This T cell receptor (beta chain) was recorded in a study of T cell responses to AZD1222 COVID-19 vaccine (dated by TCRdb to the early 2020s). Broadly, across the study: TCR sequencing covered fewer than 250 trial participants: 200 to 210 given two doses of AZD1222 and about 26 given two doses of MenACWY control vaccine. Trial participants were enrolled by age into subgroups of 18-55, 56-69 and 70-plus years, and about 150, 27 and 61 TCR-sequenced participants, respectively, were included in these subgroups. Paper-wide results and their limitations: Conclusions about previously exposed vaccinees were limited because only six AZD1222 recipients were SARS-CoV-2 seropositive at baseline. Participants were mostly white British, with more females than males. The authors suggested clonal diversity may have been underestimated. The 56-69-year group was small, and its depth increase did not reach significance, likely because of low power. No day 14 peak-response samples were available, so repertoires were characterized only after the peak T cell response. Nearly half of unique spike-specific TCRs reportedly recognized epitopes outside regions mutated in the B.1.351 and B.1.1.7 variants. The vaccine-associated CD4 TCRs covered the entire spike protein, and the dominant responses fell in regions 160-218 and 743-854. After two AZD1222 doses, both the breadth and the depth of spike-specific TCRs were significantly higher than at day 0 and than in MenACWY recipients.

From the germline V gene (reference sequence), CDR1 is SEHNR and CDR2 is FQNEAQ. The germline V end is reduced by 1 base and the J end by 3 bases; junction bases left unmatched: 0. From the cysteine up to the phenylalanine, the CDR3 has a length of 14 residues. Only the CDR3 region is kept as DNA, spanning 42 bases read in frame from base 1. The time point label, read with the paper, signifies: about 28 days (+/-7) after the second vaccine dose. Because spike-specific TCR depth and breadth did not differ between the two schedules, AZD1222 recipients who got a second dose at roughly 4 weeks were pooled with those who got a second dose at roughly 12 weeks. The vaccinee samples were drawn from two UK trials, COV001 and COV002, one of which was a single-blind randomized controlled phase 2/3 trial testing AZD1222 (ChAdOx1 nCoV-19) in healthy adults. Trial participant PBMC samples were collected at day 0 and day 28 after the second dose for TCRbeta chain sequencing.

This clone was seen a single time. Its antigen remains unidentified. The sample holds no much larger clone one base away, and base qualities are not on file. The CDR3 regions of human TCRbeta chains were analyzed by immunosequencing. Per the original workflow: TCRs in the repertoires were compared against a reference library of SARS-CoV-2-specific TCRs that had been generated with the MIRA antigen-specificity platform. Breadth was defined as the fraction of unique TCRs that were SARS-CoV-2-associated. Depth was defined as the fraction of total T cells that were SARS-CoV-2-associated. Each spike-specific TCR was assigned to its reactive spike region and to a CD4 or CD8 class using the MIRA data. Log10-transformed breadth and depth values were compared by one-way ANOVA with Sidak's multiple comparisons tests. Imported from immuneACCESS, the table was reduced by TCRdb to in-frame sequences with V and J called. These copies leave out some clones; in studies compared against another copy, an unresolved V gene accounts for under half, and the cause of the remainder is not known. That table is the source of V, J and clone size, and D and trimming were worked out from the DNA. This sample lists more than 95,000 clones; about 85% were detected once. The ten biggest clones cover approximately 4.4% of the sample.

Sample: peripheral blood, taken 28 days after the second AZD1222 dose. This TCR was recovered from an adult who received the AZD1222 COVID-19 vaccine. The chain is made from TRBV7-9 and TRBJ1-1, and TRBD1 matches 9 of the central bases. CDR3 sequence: CASSLGQGDTEAFF. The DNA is TGTGCCAGCAGCTTAGGACAGGGGGACACTGAAGCTTTCTTT.